This T cell receptor beta chain was captured by sequencing in a study of T cells in Graves' hyperthyroidism and ophthalmopathy. The TCR beta CDR3 regions underwent amplification using RNA transcripts as the source. Researchers ran a first-round RT-PCR on the TCR CDR3 using the HTBI primer set. TCRdb processed the multiplex PCR reads anew with MiXCR; each CDR3 protein has one entry. This table has around 600,000 distinct CDR3 sequences, 40% to 55% appearing once. Criteria for exclusion of patients were uncontrolled infection, other autoimmune disease, pregnancy or lactation. Overall study findings and caveats: The model identified upcoming ophthalmopathy a median 6.5 months ahead of onset. Blood also contained most expanded thyroid clonotypes above 0.001.

This clonotype appeared many times. Its antigen is currently unknown. The CDR3 totals 14 residues. Between the trimmed V and J ends, which lost 4 bases and 2 bases, there was a span of 12 bases. Germline CDR1 SGHRS, CDR2 YFSETQ. The source of this sequence is an adult man with Graves' disease, either hyperthyroidism or ophthalmopathy (not recorded which). V and J are TRBV5-1 and TRBJ1-2, with a weak D call TRBD1 (6 bases). The sequencing input was peripheral blood or thyroid tissue (not recorded which). CDR3 sequence: CASSRDTGNYGYTF. The CDR3 coding sequence is TGCGCCAGCAGCCGGGACACCGGCAACTATGGCTACACCTTC.